These 24 T cell receptor beta chains were all obtained from the same sample, sequenced in a study of PD-1 blockade in classical Hodgkin lymphoma. Every patient had relapsed following autologous stem cell transplantation, and cohorts differed in brentuximab vedotin exposure. Method: immunoSEQ multiplex PCR; TCRdb's copy keeps in-frame clones and lacks some. The sample lists about 50,000 clones; around 75% were seen once. The sequencing used peripheral blood mononuclear cells (PBMCs), collected before the second cycle of nivolumab. The source of these receptors is a human donor with classical Hodgkin lymphoma.

V and J are TRBV11-1 and TRBJ1-2; 7 bases align to TRBD1. V was pared by 2 bases and J by 4 bases, with 13 bases of the junction left unmatched. This CDR3 has 17 residues. Germline values: CDR1 SGHAT, CDR2 FQDESV (reference sequence). The CDR3 nucleotides are TGTGCCAGCAGCTTATGGGACAGAGCAGTCCAGGCCTATGGCTACACCTTC. Translating gives CASSLWDRAVQAYGYTF.

The rearrangement links TRBV7-6 to TRBJ2-6; TRBD1 aligns across 9 bases. The CDR3 has 17 amino acids. Germline V CDR1 and CDR2: SGHVS, FNYEAQ. With 4 bases clipped from V and 2 bases from J, the junction kept 6 bases outside the gene matches. The CDR3 nucleotides are TGTGCCAGCAGCTCGGGACAGGGAATTACTGGGGCCAACGTCCTGACTTTC. This encodes CASSSGQGITGANVLTF. Drawing the rest from reference TRBV7-6 and TRBJ2-6, the complete variable domain is GAGVSQSPRYKVTKRGQDVALRCDPISGHVSLYWYRQALGQGPEFLTYFNYEAQQDKSGLPNDRFSAERPEGSISTLTIQRTEQRDSAMYRCASSSGQGITGANVLTFGAGSRLTVL.

This chain joins TRBV29-1 and TRBJ2-1; TRBD1 matches 8 bases. The CDR3 consists of 14 residues. J was trimmed by 3 bases and V by 4 bases; bases with no gene match: 5. CDR1 and CDR2 (germline): SQVTM, ANQGSEA. The CDR3 is CSVGTGGFYNEQFF. The CDR3 nucleotides are TGCAGCGTTGGAACAGGGGGATTCTACAATGAGCAGTTCTTC.

The chain is built from TRBV18 and TRBJ2-1, with D possibly being TRBD2 (6 bases). V shed 3 bases and J shed 7 bases, with 16 bases lying between them. CDR3 length: 15 residues. From germline, CDR1 is KGHSH and CDR2 LQKENI. The CDR3 DNA is TGTGCCAGCTCACCCGGCCCGGGAGTCGGGAATGAGCAGTTCTTC. The encoded protein is CASSPGPGVGNEQFF.

V usage is TRBV7-9 and J usage is TRBJ1-1; no reliable D call. This CDR3 spans 15 amino acids. Trimming left V 3 bases short and J 0 bases short, with 11 bases between. From germline, CDR1 is SEHNR and CDR2 FQNEAQ (reference sequence). The CDR3 DNA reads as TGTGCCAGCAGCTTGGTCCCGTCCCTGAACACTGAAGCTTTCTTT. Its protein is CASSLVPSLNTEAFF.

V is TRBV30 and J is TRBJ1-1; D is undetermined. Trimming stripped 4 bases from V and 0 bases from J, with 6 bases between. Germline V CDR1 and CDR2: GTSNPN, SVGIG (reference sequence). This CDR3 contains 12 residues. The CDR3 here is CAWMGLNTEAFF. In DNA, the CDR3 is TGTGCCTGGATGGGATTGAACACTGAAGCTTTCTTT.

The chain has TRBV6-1 and TRBJ2-2; D unclear. Germline-derived CDR1 and CDR2 are MNHNS and SASEGT. CDR3 length: 14 amino acids. The V end was cut by 7 bases, the J end by 2 bases, with 11 bases between. CDR3 protein: CASTPGVNTGELFF. As DNA, the CDR3 is TGTGCCAGCACCCCAGGCGTCAACACCGGGGAGCTGTTTTTT.

The rearrangement uses TRBV7-9 and TRBJ2-1, with 7 bases that match TRBD2. Trimming cost V 5 bases and J 5 bases; bases outside gene matches: 6. Germline CDR1 and CDR2: SEHNR and FQNEAQ (reference sequence). The CDR3 extends over 14 amino acids. The CDR3 nucleotides are TGTGCCAGCAGCCCCGGGACTAACGACAATGAGCAGTTCTTC. Protein sequence: CASSPGTNDNEQFF.

This sequence joins TRBV11-1 and TRBJ1-1; 7 nucleotides line up with TRBD1. The trim removed 2 bases at V and 2 bases at J, leaving 5 bases unmatched. The CDR3 consists of 15 residues. From germline, CDR1 is SGHAT and CDR2 FQDESV (reference sequence). CDR3 nucleotides: TGTGCCAGCAGCTTAACGAGACAGGGCAACACTGAAGCTTTCTTT. Its protein is CASSLTRQGNTEAFF.

This chain joins TRBV9 and TRBJ1-5; D not certain. This CDR3 has 15 residues. The germline gives CDR1 SGDLS, CDR2 YYNGEE. Deletions cut 0 bases from V and 4 bases from J, with 11 bases between. The CDR3 DNA sequence: TGTGCCAGCAGCGTAGCTTTAGGGCCAAATCAGCCCCAGCATTTT. It is translated as CASSVALGPNQPQHF.

CDR3 nucleotide sequence: TGTGCCAGTAGTATAGGCCAGGGGGCAAGAGATAGCAATCAGCCCCAGCATTTT. Translating gives CASSIGQGARDSNQPQHF. V and J are TRBV19 and TRBJ1-5; 8 bases agree with TRBD1. V trimming: 1 base; J trimming: 0 bases; junction bases outside the gene matches: 8. Germline assignment: CDR1 LNHDA and CDR2 SQIVND (reference sequence). The CDR3 totals 18 residues.

This chain uses TRBV19 with TRBJ2-2; D is unresolved. Germline V gene lookup returns CDR1 LNHDA and CDR2 SQIVND (reference sequence). The V and J ends lost 6 bases and 0 bases respectively, with 14 bases between them. This CDR3 is built from 16 residues. CDR3 region: CASSLRPFPNTGELFF. Written as DNA, the CDR3 is TGTGCCAGTAGCCTTAGACCCTTTCCGAACACCGGGGAGCTGTTTTTT.

This clone has a handful of counts. The V and J genes are TRBV30 and TRBJ1-1; D is unresolved. Per germline, CDR1 GTSNPN and CDR2 SVGIG (reference sequence). The CDR3 consists of 12 residues. Trimming removed 2 bases from V and 1 base from J, with 5 bases in between. Here the CDR3 reads CAWSFENTEAFF. The CDR3 nucleotides are TGTGCCTGGAGTTTTGAGAACACTGAAGCTTTCTTT.

The genes are TRBV19 and TRBJ1-2; D gene unclear. Per the germline V gene, CDR1 is LNHDA and CDR2 is SQIVND (reference sequence). The length of the CDR3 is 15 residues. V shed 0 bases and J shed 1 base, with 9 bases lying between them. The CDR3 spells CASSIDPAFNYGYTF. DNA for the CDR3: TGTGCCAGTAGTATAGATCCGGCGTTTAACTATGGCTACACCTTC.

V gene TRBV7-6 combines with J gene TRBJ2-5; D may be TRBD1 (5 bases). CDR3 length: 13 amino acids. The V gene lost 5 bases and the J gene lost 4 bases, with 11 bases spanning the gap. CDR1 is SGHVS, CDR2 FNYEAQ, per germline. The CDR3 bases are TGTGCCAGCAGCAAACAGGTCGGAGAGACCCAGTACTTC. Translated, it gives CASSKQVGETQYF.

J is TRBJ2-7 and V is TRBV29-1; D gene unclear. The CDR3 spans 13 residues. Germline assignment: CDR1 SQVTM and CDR2 ANQGSEA. V was cut by 5 bases and J by 2 bases, with 13 bases left in between. CDR3 region: CSVQGRQTYEQYF. In nucleotides, the CDR3 is TGCAGCGTTCAAGGACGCCAGACCTACGAGCAGTACTTC.

This clone was detected only once. CDR3 region: CASSEIRAGGRGTEAFF. The CDR3 DNA sequence: TGTGCCAGCAGTGAAATTAGGGCAGGGGGCAGAGGCACTGAAGCTTTCTTT. The chain links TRBV6-1 to TRBJ1-1; 8 positions match TRBD1. Germline V gene sequence: CDR1 MNHNS, CDR2 SASEGT. J was trimmed by 4 bases and V by 2 bases; bases with no gene match: 12. The CDR3 is made up of 17 amino acids.

The V gene is TRBV5-1, the J gene TRBJ1-5, with 8 bases fitting TRBD1. Germline assignment: CDR1 SGHRS and CDR2 YFSETQ. V shed 1 base, J shed 6 bases, and the junction held 9 bases outside the gene matches. The CDR3 totals 16 residues. CDR3 sequence (DNA): TGCGCCAGCAGCTTGAAGTGGGGGGGGACAGGTCAGCCCCAGCATTTT. This codes for CASSLKWGGTGQPQHF.

The chain combines TRBV6-5 with TRBJ2-7, with D possibly being TRBD1 (7 bases). The CDR3 loop spans 14 amino acids. Trimming shortened V by 5 bases and J by 2 bases, and 13 bases separated the two germline ends. Germline CDR1 reads MNHEY; CDR2 reads SVGAGI. The chain's CDR3 is CASSTTGEAYEQYF. The CDR3 DNA is TGTGCCAGCAGTACCACAGGGGAGGCCTACGAGCAGTACTTC.

Points on this clone: Other DNA sequences in this specimen translate into the identical CDR3. J is TRBJ1-2 and V is TRBV10-3; 8 positions match TRBD1. V shed 0 bases and J 5 bases; nucleotides not matched to a gene: 2. The germline CDR1 and CDR2 sequences are ENHRY and SYGVKD. The CDR3 sequence is 14 residues long. CDR3 sequence (DNA): TGTGCCATCAGTGAGTCCGACAGGGGATATGGCTACACCTTC. Its protein product is CAISESDRGYGYTF.

The V and J genes are TRBV6-5 and TRBJ2-2, with 9 bases that match TRBD2. Germline CDR1 MNHEY, CDR2 SVGAGI. V lost 9 bases to trimming and J lost 7 bases; unmatched junction nucleotides: 3. The CDR3 is 12 residues long. The CDR3 DNA reads TGTGCCAGTAGACTAGCGGTCGGGGAGCTGTTTTTT. Amino acids: CASRLAVGELFF.

The chain is built from TRBV19 and TRBJ1-1; TRBD1 is a possible D gene (5 bases). This CDR3 has 17 residues. Germline values: CDR1 LNHDA, CDR2 SQIVND (reference sequence). V was clipped by 3 bases and J by 0 bases, with 17 bases between them. The CDR3 sequence is CASSMSRANNMNTEAFF. The CDR3 bases are TGTGCCAGTAGTATGAGCAGGGCCAACAACATGAACACTGAAGCTTTCTTT.

The chain employs TRBV6-5 and TRBJ1-5; D call uncertain. The CDR3 spans 12 residues. V lost 3 bases and J 9 bases, leaving 9 bases between the germline ends. The germline V gene encodes CDR1 MNHEY and CDR2 SVGAGI. CDR3 in amino acids: CASSYYSPPQHF. CDR3 sequence (DNA): TGTGCCAGCAGTTATTATAGTCCGCCCCAGCATTTT.

With respect to this clone: Other nucleotide sequences from this sample produce the same CDR3. V and J are TRBV18 and TRBJ2-3, with D uncertain. Per the germline V gene, CDR1 is KGHSH and CDR2 is LQKENI. The ends were cut back, 6 bases at V and 6 bases at J, with 7 bases in the middle. This CDR3 contains 11 residues. The CDR3 bases are TGTGCCAGCTCGCCGAAGGATACGCAGTATTTT. It translates to CASSPKDTQYF.